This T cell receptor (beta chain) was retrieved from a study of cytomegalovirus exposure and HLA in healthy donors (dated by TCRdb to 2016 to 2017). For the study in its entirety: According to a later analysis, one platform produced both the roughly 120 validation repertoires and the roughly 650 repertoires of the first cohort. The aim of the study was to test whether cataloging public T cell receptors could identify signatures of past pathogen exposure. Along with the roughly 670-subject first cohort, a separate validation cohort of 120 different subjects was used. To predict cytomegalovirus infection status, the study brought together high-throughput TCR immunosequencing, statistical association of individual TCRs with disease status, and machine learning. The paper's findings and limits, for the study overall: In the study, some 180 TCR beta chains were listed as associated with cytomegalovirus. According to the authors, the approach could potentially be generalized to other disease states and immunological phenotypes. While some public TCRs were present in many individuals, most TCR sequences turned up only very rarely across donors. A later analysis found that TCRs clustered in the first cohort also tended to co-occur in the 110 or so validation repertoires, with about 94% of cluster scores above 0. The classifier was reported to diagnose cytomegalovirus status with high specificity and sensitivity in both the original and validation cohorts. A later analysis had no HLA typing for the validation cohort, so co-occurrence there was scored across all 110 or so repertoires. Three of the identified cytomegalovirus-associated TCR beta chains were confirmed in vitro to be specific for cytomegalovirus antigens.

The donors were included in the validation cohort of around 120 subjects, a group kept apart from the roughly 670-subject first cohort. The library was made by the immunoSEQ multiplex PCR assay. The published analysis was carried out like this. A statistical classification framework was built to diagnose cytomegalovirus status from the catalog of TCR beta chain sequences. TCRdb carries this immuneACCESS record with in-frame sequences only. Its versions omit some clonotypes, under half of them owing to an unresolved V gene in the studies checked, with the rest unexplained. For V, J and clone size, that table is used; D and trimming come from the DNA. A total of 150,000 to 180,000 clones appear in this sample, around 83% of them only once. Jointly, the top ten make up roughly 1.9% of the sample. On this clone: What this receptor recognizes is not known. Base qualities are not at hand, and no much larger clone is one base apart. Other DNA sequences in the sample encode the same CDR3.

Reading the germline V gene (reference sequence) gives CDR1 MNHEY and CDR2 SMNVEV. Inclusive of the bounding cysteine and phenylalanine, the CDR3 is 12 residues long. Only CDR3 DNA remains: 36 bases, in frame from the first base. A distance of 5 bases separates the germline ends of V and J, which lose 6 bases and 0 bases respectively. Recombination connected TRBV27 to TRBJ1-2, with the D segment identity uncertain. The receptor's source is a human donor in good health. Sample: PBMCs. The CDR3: CASRQTNYGYTF. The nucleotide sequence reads TGTGCCAGCAGACAGACTAACTATGGCTACACCTTC.